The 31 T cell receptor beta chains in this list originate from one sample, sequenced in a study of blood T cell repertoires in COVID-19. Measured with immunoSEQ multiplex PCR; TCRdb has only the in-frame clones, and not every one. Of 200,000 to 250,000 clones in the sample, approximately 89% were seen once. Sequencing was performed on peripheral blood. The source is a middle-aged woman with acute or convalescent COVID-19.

The CDR3 sequence is CASSPPIDGLSGANVLTF. CDR3 DNA sequence: TGTGCCAGTAGTCCACCGATTGACGGACTCTCTGGGGCCAACGTCCTGACTTTC. The rearrangement links TRBV19 to TRBJ2-6, with D tentatively TRBD2 (5 bases). The CDR3 extends over 18 amino acids. Trimming removed 5 bases at V and 0 bases at J, with 17 bases between. From germline, CDR1 is LNHDA and CDR2 SQIVND (reference sequence).

The CDR3: CASSSDRGANEKLFF. CDR3 in DNA: TGTGCCAGCAGCTCAGACAGGGGGGCTAATGAAAAACTGTTTTTT. This chain joins TRBV5-4 and TRBJ1-4; 9 nucleotides align to TRBD1. V lost 3 bases to trimming and J lost 3 bases; unmatched junction nucleotides: 3. CDR1 and CDR2 from the germline V gene are SGHNT and YYREEE (reference sequence). CDR3 length equals 15 residues.

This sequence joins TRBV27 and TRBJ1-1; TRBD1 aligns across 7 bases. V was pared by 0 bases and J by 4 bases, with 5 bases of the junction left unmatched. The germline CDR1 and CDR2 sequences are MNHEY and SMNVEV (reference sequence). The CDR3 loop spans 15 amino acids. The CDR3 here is CASSLSKGGITEAFF. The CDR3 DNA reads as TGTGCCAGCAGTTTATCGAAAGGGGGCATCACTGAAGCTTTCTTT.

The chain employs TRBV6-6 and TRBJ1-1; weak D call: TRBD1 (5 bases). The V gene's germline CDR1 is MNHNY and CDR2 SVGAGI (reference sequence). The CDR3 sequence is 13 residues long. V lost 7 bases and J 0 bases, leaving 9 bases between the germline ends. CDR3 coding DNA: TGTGCCAGCACAGGGCAGCTGAACACTGAAGCTTTCTTT. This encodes CASTGQLNTEAFF.

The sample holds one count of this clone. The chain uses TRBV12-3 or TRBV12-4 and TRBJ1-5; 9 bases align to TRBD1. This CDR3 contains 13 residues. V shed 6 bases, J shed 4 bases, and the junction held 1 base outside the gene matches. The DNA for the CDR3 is TGTGCCAGCAGAGGGACAGGGAATCAGCCCCAGCATTTT. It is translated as CASRGTGNQPQHF.

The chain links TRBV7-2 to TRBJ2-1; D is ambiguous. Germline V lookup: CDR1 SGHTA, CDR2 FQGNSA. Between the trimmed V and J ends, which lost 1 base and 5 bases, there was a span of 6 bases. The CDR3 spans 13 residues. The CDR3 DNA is TGTGCCAGCAGCTTAGACAGAAACAATGAGCAGTTCTTC. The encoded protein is CASSLDRNNEQFF.

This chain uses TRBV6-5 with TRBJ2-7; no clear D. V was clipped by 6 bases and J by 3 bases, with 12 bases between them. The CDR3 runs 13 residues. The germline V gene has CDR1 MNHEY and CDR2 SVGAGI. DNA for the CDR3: TGTGCCAGCAGCCCCCTGGGCCGCTACGAGCAGTACGTC. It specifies CASSPLGRYEQYV.

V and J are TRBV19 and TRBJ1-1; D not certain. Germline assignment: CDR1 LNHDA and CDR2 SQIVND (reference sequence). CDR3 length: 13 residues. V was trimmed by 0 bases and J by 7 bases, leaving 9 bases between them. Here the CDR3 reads CASSIDSSYEAFF. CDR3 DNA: TGTGCCAGTAGTATAGATAGCAGCTATGAAGCTTTCTTT.

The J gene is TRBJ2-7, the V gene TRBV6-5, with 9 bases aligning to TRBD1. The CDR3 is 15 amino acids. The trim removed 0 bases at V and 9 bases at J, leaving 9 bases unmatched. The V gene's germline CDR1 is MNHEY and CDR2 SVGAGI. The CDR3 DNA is TGTGCCAGCAGTTACTCGACGGAACAGGGGGCAGGGCAGTACGTC. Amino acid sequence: CASSYSTEQGAGQYV.

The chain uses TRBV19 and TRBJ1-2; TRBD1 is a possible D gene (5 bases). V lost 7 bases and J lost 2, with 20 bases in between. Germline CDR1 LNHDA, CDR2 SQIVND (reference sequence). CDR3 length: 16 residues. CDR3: CASTSSPTVSNYGYTF. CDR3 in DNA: TGTGCCAGTACCTCAAGCCCGACAGTATCCAACTATGGCTACACCTTC. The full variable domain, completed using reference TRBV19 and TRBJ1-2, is DGGITQSPKYLFRKEGQNVTLSCEQNLNHDAMYWYRQDPGQGLRLIYYSQIVNDFQKGDIAEGYSVSREKKESFPLTVTSAQKNPTAFYLCASTSSPTVSNYGYTFGSGTRLTVV.

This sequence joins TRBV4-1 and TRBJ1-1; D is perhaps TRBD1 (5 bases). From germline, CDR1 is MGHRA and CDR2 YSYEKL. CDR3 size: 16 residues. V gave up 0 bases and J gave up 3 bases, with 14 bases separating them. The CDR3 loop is CASSQDRGGFDTEAFF. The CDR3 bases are TGCGCCAGCAGCCAAGATCGCGGGGGGTTTGACACTGAAGCTTTCTTT.

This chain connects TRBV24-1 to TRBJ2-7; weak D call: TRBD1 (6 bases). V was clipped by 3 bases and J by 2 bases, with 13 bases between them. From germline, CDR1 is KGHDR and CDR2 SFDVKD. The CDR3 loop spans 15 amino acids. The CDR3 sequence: CATSDDYRTAYEQYV. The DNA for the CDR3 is TGTGCCACCAGTGATGATTACCGGACAGCCTACGAGCAGTACGTC.

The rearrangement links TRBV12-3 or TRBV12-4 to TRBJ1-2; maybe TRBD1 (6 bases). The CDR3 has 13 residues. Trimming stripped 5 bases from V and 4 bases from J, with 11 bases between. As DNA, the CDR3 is TGTGCCAGCAGTGTACAGGGATCCTATGGCTACACCTTC. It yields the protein CASSVQGSYGYTF.

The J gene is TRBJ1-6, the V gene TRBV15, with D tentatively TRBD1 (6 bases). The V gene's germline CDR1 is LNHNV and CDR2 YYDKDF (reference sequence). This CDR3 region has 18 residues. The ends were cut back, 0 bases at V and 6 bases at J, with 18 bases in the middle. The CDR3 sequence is CATSREVAGALGNSPLHF. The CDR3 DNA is TGTGCCACCAGCAGAGAGGTCGCAGGGGCCCTAGGTAATTCACCCCTCCACTTT.

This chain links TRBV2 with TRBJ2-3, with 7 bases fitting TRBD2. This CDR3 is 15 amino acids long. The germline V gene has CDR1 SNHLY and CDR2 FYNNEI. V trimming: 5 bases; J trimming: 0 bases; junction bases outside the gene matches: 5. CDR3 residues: CASSRLAISTDTQYF. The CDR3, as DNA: TGTGCCAGCAGTCGACTAGCTATTAGCACAGATACGCAGTATTTT.

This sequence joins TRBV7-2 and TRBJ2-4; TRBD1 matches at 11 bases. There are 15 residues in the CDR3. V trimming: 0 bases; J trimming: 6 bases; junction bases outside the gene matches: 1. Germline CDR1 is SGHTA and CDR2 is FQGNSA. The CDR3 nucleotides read TGTGCCAGCAGCTTAGCGGGACAGGGGGGAAACATTCAGTACTTC. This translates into CASSLAGQGGNIQYF.

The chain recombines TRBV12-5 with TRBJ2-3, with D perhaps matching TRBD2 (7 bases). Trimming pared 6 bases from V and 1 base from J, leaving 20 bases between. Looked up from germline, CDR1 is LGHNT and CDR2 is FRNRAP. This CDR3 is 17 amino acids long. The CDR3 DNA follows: TGTGCTAGTGGCTTAACCGGAGGGGGGGCAGGCACAGATACGCAGTATTTT. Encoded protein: CASGLTGGGAGTDTQYF.

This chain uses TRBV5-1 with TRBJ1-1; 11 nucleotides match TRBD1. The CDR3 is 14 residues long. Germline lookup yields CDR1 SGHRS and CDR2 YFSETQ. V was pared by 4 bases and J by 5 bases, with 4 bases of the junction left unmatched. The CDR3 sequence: CASSPGTGGTEAFF. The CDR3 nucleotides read TGCGCCAGCAGCCCAGGGACAGGGGGGACTGAAGCTTTCTTT.

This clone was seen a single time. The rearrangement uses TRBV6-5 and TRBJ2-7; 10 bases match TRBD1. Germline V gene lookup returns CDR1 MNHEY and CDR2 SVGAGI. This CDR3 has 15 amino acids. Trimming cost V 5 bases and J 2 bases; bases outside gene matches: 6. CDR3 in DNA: TGTGCCAGCAGTCTAGGGACAGGGGTCCCCTACGAGCAGTACGTC. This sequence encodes CASSLGTGVPYEQYV.

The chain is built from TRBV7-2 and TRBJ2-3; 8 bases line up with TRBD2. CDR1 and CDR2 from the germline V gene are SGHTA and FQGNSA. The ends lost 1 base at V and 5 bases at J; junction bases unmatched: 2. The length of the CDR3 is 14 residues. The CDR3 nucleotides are TGTGCCAGCAGCTTAGGTCTAGCGGGAGATACGCAGTATTTT. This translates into CASSLGLAGDTQYF.

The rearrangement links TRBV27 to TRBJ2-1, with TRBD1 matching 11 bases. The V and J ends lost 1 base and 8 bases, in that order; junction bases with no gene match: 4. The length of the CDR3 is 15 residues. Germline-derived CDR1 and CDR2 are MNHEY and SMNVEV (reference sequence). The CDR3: CASSLYGTGGDEQFF. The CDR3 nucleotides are TGTGCCAGCAGTTTATATGGGACAGGGGGGGATGAGCAGTTCTTC.

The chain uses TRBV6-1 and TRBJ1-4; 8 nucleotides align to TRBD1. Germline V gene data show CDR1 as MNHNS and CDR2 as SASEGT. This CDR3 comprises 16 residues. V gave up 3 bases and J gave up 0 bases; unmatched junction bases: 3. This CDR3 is CASSDPGGPTNEKLFF. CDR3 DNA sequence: TGTGCCAGCAGTGACCCAGGGGGCCCAACTAATGAAAAACTGTTTTTT.

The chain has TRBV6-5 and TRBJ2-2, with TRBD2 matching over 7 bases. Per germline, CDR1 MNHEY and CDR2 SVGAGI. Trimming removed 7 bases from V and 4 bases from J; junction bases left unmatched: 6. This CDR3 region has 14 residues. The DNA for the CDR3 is TGTGCCAGCACCCTTTCGGGGGGCACCGGGGAGCTGTTTTTT. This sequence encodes CASTLSGGTGELFF.

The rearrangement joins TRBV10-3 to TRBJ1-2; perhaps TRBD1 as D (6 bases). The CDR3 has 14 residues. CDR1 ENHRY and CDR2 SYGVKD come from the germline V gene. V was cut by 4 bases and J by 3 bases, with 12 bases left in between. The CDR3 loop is CAISGAGVDYGYTF. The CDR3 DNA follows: TGTGCCATCAGTGGGGCAGGGGTAGACTATGGCTACACCTTC.

The CDR3 loop is CASKIRGEGTEAFF. The CDR3 DNA sequence: TGTGCCAGTAAAATACGGGGGGAGGGCACTGAAGCTTTCTTT. The V gene is TRBV19, the J gene TRBJ1-1, with D maybe TRBD1 (5 bases). Germline V gene data show CDR1 as LNHDA and CDR2 as SQIVND (reference sequence). The length of the CDR3 is 14 residues. Trimming cost V 7 bases and J 4 bases, with 16 bases left between them.

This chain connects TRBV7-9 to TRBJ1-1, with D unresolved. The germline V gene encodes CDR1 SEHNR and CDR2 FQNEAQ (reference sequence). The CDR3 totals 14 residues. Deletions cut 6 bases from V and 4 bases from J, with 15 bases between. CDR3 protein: CASRDPEGGTEAFF. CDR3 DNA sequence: TGTGCCAGCAGGGATCCCGAGGGAGGCACTGAAGCTTTCTTT.

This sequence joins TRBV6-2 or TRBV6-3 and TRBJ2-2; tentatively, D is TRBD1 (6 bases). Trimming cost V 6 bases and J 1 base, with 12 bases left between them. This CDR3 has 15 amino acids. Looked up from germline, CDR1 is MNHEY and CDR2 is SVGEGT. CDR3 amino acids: CASSRDIQNTGELFF. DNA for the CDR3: TGTGCCAGCAGCCGGGACATCCAGAACACCGGGGAGCTGTTTTTT.

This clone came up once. The CDR3 DNA follows: TGTGCCAGCAGCGTAACCGGTCGAATGAACACTGAAGCTTTCTTT. Protein sequence: CASSVTGRMNTEAFF. The J gene is TRBJ1-1, the V gene TRBV7-9, with D unresolved. V was trimmed by 5 bases and J by 0 bases, leaving 13 bases between them. The CDR3 loop spans 15 amino acids. The germline gives CDR1 SEHNR, CDR2 FQNEAQ (reference sequence).

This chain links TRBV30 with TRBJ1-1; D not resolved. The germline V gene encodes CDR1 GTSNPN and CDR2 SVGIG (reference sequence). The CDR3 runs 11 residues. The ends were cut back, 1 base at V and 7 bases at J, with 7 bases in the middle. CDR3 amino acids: CAWSAVSEAFF. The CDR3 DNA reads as TGTGCCTGGAGTGCTGTGAGTGAAGCTTTCTTT.

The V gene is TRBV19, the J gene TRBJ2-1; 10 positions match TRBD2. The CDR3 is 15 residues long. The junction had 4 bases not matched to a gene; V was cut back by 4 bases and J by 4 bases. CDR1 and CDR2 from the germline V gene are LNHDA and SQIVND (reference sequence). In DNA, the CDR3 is TGTGCCAGTAGTAACTCAGCGGGGGGGTACAATGAGCAGTTCTTC. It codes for CASSNSAGGYNEQFF.

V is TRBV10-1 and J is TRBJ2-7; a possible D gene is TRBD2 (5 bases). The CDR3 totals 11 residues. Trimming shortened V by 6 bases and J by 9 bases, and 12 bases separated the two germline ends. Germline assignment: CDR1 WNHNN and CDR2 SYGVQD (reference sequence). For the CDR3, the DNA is TGCGCCAGCAGCGGACTCCCCGGGCAGTACGTC. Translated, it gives CASSGLPGQYV.